The entry below describes one TCR beta chain. Its target is unknown. This record belongs to a study of OX40 agonist ivuxolimab in advanced cancers. For the study at large: Of the participants, approximately 36% had some prior anti-PD-1, anti-PD-L1 or anti-CTLA-4 therapy, which was allowed. Overall study results and limits: On average, CD8+ T cells showed a greater number of expanded clones than CD4+. Clonal expansion from baseline to week 6 occurred in both CD4+ and CD8+ T cells.

Autoimmune disease history or systemic immunosuppression disqualified patients. V lost 8 bases and J lost 2; bases outside the gene matches: 5. The CDR3 length is 14 residues. The germline gives CDR1 ENHRY, CDR2 SYGVKD. Sequencing was performed with immunoSEQ multiplex PCR; in TCRdb, only in-frame clones are kept and a portion is missing. The data show about 76,000 clones, 65% to 90% seen once. This TCR came from an adult with an advanced solid tumor such as melanoma, head and neck, liver or kidney cancer. This chain joins TRBV10-3 and TRBJ2-7; 11 bases are shared with TRBD1. Here the sequenced sample was CD4+ or CD8+ T cells sorted from blood, taken in a trial of the OX40 agonist ivuxolimab. CDR3 sequence: CAIFADRGPYEQYF. In DNA, the CDR3 is TGTGCCATCTTTGCGGACAGGGGGCCCTACGAGCAGTACTTC.